This TCR beta chain was captured by sequencing in a study of blood T cell repertoires in COVID-19 (dated by TCRdb to 2020 to 2022). Broadly, across the study: Samples covering the acute and convalescent phases of COVID-19 were provided by collaborators in the United States, Italy and Spain. The material from the prospective study consisted of cDNA or gDNA derived from T cells, B-cell-depleted T cells, or PBMCs. Deeply sampled blood TCRbeta repertoires from subjects exposed to, actively infected with, or recovered from COVID-19 were included in the dataset. The repertoires were released in a freely available public database meant as a resource for research on the immune response to SARS-CoV-2. The samples were drawn from the first 160 participants of the ongoing ImmuneRACE study and from 1,254 subjects provided by 6 global collaborators. A de-identified subject ID, COVID-19 status, age in years and sex were almost always included in the sample metadata. Where available, HLA class I and class II types were taken from metadata supplied by the sample provider and were not determined by assay-based typing.

Turning to this clone: The antigen it binds to is not known. No qualities accompany the bases; no much larger clone lies one base away.

TCRbeta CDR3 regions were amplified from genomic DNA using the immunoSEQ Assay, a bias-controlled multiplex PCR. In the source study's methods: The number of nucleated cells in each sample was estimated by amplification of reference gene primers within the assay. To quantify the absolute abundance of each unique TCRbeta CDR3 rearrangement, sequence reads were collapsed and filtered. For each sample, productive Simpson clonality was calculated as the square root of Simpson's diversity index over productive rearrangements. Here the immuneACCESS table is served through TCRdb, limited to in-frame sequences with V and J called. Missing clones are a known gap in these copies; in checked studies unresolved V genes cover under half, and the rest lacks a known reason. Clone size and the V and J calls come from that table; the DNA yielded D and trimming. For this sample there are about 210,000 clones; approximately 90% appear just once. Together, the top ten hold 2% to 2.5% of the sample.

Participants in the prospective study were enrolled through a virtual design, were aged roughly 18 to 100 years, and lived in 24 United States geographic areas. To assign participants to cohorts, the prospective study relied on clinical history that participants themselves reported in a screening survey and a study questionnaire. Each participant in the prospective study had whole blood, serum and a nasopharyngeal or oropharyngeal swab collected by mobile phlebotomists. Participants in the prospective study had the option to provide additional blood draws and questionnaires over an approximately 2-month period. Before DNA extraction, prospective study blood samples were shipped either frozen or at room temperature. The study at large found these results: How much clinical and demographic metadata was included differed by source and by participant, and the metadata was provided uncurated.

From cysteine to phenylalanine, the CDR3 is 15 amino acids long. Only the CDR3 portion is preserved as DNA: 45 bases, with reading frame beginning at the first base. The V and J ends are trimmed by 3 bases and 5 bases, leaving 14 bases between them. From a lookup of the germline V gene, CDR1 and CDR2 are SGHAT and FQNNGV. The V gene is TRBV11-2 and the J gene is TRBJ2-1; the D segment could be TRBD2, given 6 matching bases. The receptor's source is a woman between 35 and 50 years old with acute COVID-19. The sample taken for sequencing was PBMCs or T cells enriched from blood (not recorded which). The DNA sequence is as follows: TGTGCCAGCAGCTTGGAGGGGAACGGTCACAATGAGCAGTTCTTC. The encoded protein is CASSLEGNGHNEQFF. The reference TRBV11-2 and TRBJ2-1 proteins fill in what lies around the CDR3, so the full variable domain reads EAGVAQSPRYKIIEKRQSVAFWCNPISGHATLYWYQQILGQGPKLLIQFQNNGVVDDSQLPKDRFSAERLKGVDSTLKIQPAKLEDSAVYLCASSLEGNGHNEQFFGPGTRLTVL.